These 9 T cell receptor beta chains were sequenced from one sample in a study of beta chain features in type 1 diabetes. Since all of the isolated RNA was reverse transcribed, expressed TCRB transcripts were what got sequenced. Here immunoSEQ multiplex PCR was the method, and the copy in TCRdb shows in-frame clones only, minus some. This table holds around 430,000 clones, about 29% found once. The specimen sequenced was naive CD4+ T cells from blood. The receptors originated from a young man in good health.

This clone was counted between two and nine times. The identical CDR3 is also encoded by other nucleotide sequences in the sample. This rearrangement joins TRBV29-1 to TRBJ2-5; D unclear. The length of the CDR3 is 11 residues. The germline V gene encodes CDR1 SQVTM and CDR2 ANQGSEA. Deletions cut 6 bases from V and 1 base from J, with 6 bases between. CDR3 nucleotides: TGCAGCGTGGTCGGCCAAGAGACCCAGTACTTC. The encoded protein is CSVVGQETQYF.

V usage is TRBV11-2 and J usage is TRBJ2-7; 10 bases are shared with TRBD1. Germline values: CDR1 SGHAT, CDR2 FQNNGV. The trim removed 6 bases at V and 3 bases at J, leaving 2 bases unmatched. The CDR3 contains 13 residues. CDR3: CASRRTGGYEQYF. The CDR3 nucleotides are TGTGCCAGCAGAAGGACAGGGGGCTACGAGCAGTACTTC. Drawing the rest from reference TRBV11-2 and TRBJ2-7, the complete variable domain is EAGVAQSPRYKIIEKRQSVAFWCNPISGHATLYWYQQILGQGPKLLIQFQNNGVVDDSQLPKDRFSAERLKGVDSTLKIQPAKLEDSAVYLCASRRTGGYEQYFGPGTRLTVT.

The chain has TRBV7-3 and TRBJ2-2; D gene ambiguous. This CDR3 has 15 amino acids. V lost 3 bases and J 3 bases, leaving 11 bases between the germline ends. The V gene's germline CDR1 is SGHTA and CDR2 FQGTGA. The CDR3 sequence: CASSFSIRDTGELFF. Here the CDR3 DNA reads TGTGCCAGCAGCTTCTCTATCCGCGACACCGGGGAGCTGTTTTTT.

This clone was found a few times. The gene calls are TRBV29-1 and TRBJ1-1; D is uncertain. This CDR3 comprises 12 residues. Germline V gives CDR1 SQVTM, CDR2 ANQGSEA. Trimming left V 2 bases short and J 1 base short, with 5 bases between. The CDR3 spells CSVENGNTEAFF. The CDR3 DNA is TGCAGCGTTGAAAACGGGAACACTGAAGCTTTCTTT. Full variable domain (missing parts from reference TRBV29-1 and TRBJ1-1): SAVISQKPSRDICQRGTSLTIQCQVDSQVTMMFWYRQQPGQSLTLIATANQGSEATYESGFVIDKFPISRPNLTFSTLTVSNMSPEDSSIYLCSVENGNTEAFFGQGTRLTVV.

The chain uses TRBV9 and TRBJ2-3, with 9 nucleotides matching TRBD1. With V trimmed by 3 bases and J by 2 bases, 7 bases remained unmatched. CDR3 length equals 16 residues. Germline V gene data show CDR1 as SGDLS and CDR2 as YYNGEE. The CDR3 nucleotides are TGTGCCAGCAGCGGATGGGACAGGGTCCCCACAGATACGCAGTATTTT. Encoded protein: CASSGWDRVPTDTQYF.

In its sample, this clone was seen a few times. This sequence joins TRBV30 and TRBJ1-5, with 7 bases matching TRBD1. V shed 3 bases and J 1 base; nucleotides not matched to a gene: 6. The CDR3 runs 15 residues. Germline loops: CDR1 GTSNPN, CDR2 SVGIG (reference sequence). This chain's CDR3 is CAWSIGQASNQPQHF. Here the CDR3 DNA reads TGTGCCTGGAGCATCGGACAGGCAAGCAATCAGCCCCAGCATTTT. The whole variable domain, remainder taken from reference TRBV30 and TRBJ1-5, is SQTIHQWPATLVQPVGSPLSLECTVEGTSNPNLYWYRQAAGRGLQLLFYSVGIGQISSEVPQNLSASRPQDRQFILSSKKLLLSDSGFYLCAWSIGQASNQPQHFGDGTRLSIL.

This clone was detected only a few times. The rearrangement links TRBV7-9 to TRBJ2-1; no clear D gene. The germline gives CDR1 SEHNR, CDR2 FQNEAQ (reference sequence). The CDR3 has 13 residues. V lost 1 base and J 7 bases, leaving 8 bases between the germline ends. The CDR3 loop reads CASSLDLFNEQFF. CDR3 nucleotides: TGTGCCAGCAGCTTAGATCTTTTTAATGAGCAGTTCTTC. Based on the CDR3 plus reference TRBV7-9 and TRBJ2-1, the full variable domain is DTGVSQNPRHKITKRGQNVTFRCDPISEHNRLYWYRQTLGQGPEFLTYFQNEAQLEKSRLLSDRFSAERPKGSFSTLEIQRTEQGDSAMYLCASSLDLFNEQFFGPGTRLTVL.

This clone was recorded only once. V and J are TRBV6-6 and TRBJ1-1; D uncertain. With 6 bases removed from V and 4 bases from J, the gap between germline ends came to 9 bases. The CDR3 extends over 12 amino acids. Germline lookup yields CDR1 MNHNY and CDR2 SVGAGI (reference sequence). Here the CDR3 DNA reads TGTGCCAGCAGCCTCCAAGGCACTGAAGCTTTCTTT. Protein sequence: CASSLQGTEAFF.

The table lists this clone with a few counts. This chain connects TRBV13 to TRBJ1-3; D not resolved. The V and J ends lost 1 base and 1 base respectively, with 5 bases between them. Germline CDR1 is PRHDT and CDR2 is FYEKMQ (reference sequence). The CDR3 loop spans 14 amino acids. This CDR3 is CASSLASSGNTIYF. The CDR3 bases are TGTGCCAGCAGCTTAGCGAGTTCTGGAAACACCATATATTTT.